This TCR beta chain was sequenced for a study of T cell changes during pregnancy in multiple sclerosis. This CDR3 region has 12 residues. Germline lookup yields CDR1 SGHVS and CDR2 FQNEAQ. Trimming pared 3 bases from V and 8 bases from J, leaving 10 bases between. Libraries were prepared by immunoSEQ multiplex PCR; TCRdb keeps only in-frame clonotypes and omits some of them. The sample yields tens of thousands of clones, almost 95% seen once. The TCR originated in a female donor with multiple sclerosis, enrolled in a pregnancy study. This sample comprised peripheral blood, obtained in the first trimester of pregnancy. The genes are TRBV7-8 and TRBJ1-2; D might be TRBD1 (5 bases). CDR3 loop: CASSFPRQGYTF. The CDR3 coding sequence is TGTGCCAGCAGCTTTCCGAGACAGGGCTACACCTTC.